The entry that follows covers one T cell receptor beta chain sequence. Its antigen is currently unknown. The table came from immunoSEQ multiplex PCR; TCRdb's copy has only in-frame clones and leaves some out. The repertoire includes 95,000 to 150,000 clones, approximately 89% of them detected once, and about 10% sits in the top ten. The sample comes from a study of T cell responses to AZD1222 COVID-19 vaccine. The CDR3 is made up of 15 amino acids. The junction had 13 bases not matched to a gene; V was cut back by 8 bases and J by 3 bases. In germline, CDR1 is MNHEY, CDR2 SVGAGI. Study-level points and caveats: Regions 160-218 and 743-854 held dominance among vaccine-associated CD4 TCRs, which spanned spike. Repertoires in all cases were sampled only once the peak T cell response had passed. Two doses of AZD1222 preceded a rise in Spike-specific TCR breadth and depth. Targets within unmutated variant regions were reportedly found for nearly half of spike-specific TCRs.

Sequencing was performed on peripheral blood, taken on day 0 of AZD1222 vaccination. V and J are TRBV6-5 and TRBJ2-7; 7 positions agree with TRBD2. The sequence derives from an adult in good health. This CDR3 reads CASLKRLAEFYEQYF. Written as DNA, the CDR3 is TGTGCCAGCCTTAAACGTCTAGCGGAGTTCTACGAGCAGTACTTC.